This T cell receptor (beta chain) was recorded in a study of blood T cell repertoires in COVID-19. At the level of the study: Samples of COVID-19 (acute and convalescent) were obtained from the United States, Italy and Spain. PBMCs, B-cell-depleted T cells, or T cells provided the cDNA or gDNA that made up the material.

CDR1 is MDHEN and CDR2 is SYDVKM in the germline V gene. There are 15 residues in the CDR3. V lost 5 bases to trimming and J lost 2 bases, with 13 bases between them. Authors' methods: For nucleated cells, counts were estimated from reference gene primer amplification. Sequenced by immunoSEQ multiplex PCR; TCRdb stores in-frame clones only, minus some. V and J calls and clone size follow that table, whereas D and trimming were derived from the DNA. The sample carries some 220,000 clones, roughly 81% recorded once. This clone was counted between two and nine times. Material for sequencing was peripheral blood. The V and J genes are TRBV28 and TRBJ2-1; tentative D call: TRBD2 (6 bases). The TCR originated in a man aged 45-65 years with acute or convalescent COVID-19. The DNA for the CDR3 is TGTGCCAGCAGTCCCTTAGCGGTCCCCTACAATGAGCAGTTCTTC. Encoded protein: CASSPLAVPYNEQFF.